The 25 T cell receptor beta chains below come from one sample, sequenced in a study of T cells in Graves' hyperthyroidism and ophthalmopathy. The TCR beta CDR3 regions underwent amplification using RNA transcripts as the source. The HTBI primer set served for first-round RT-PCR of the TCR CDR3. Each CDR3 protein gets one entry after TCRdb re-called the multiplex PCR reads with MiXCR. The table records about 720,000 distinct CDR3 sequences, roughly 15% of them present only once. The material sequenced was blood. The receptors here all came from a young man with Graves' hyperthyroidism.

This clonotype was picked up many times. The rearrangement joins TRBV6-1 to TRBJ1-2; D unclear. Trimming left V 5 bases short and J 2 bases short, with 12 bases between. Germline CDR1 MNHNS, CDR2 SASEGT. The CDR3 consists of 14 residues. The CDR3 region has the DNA TGTGCCAGCAGTCCCACCGACGGAAACTATGGCTACACCTTC. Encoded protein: CASSPTDGNYGYTF.

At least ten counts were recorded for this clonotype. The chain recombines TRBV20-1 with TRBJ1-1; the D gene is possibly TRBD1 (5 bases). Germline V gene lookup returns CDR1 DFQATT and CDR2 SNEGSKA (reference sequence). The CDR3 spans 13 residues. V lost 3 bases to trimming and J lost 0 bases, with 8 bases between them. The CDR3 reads CSARRDLNTEAFF. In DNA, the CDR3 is TGCAGTGCTAGGAGGGACCTGAACACTGAAGCTTTCTTT.

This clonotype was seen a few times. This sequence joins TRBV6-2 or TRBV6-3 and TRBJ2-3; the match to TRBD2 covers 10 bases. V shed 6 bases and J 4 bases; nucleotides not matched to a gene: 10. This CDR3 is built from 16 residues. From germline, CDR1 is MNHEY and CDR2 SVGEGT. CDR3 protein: CASRPAGGPQADTQYF. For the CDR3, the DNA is TGTGCCAGCAGGCCAGCGGGAGGGCCTCAGGCAGATACGCAGTATTTT.

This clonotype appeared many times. The CDR3 sequence is CASTQGHYNEQFF. The CDR3 coding sequence is TGTGCCAGCACTCAGGGCCACTACAATGAGCAGTTCTTC. V usage is TRBV28 and J usage is TRBJ2-1; D perhaps matches TRBD1 (5 bases). V lost 7 bases and J 3 bases, leaving 10 bases between the germline ends. Germline V gives CDR1 MDHEN, CDR2 SYDVKM. The CDR3 is made up of 13 amino acids.

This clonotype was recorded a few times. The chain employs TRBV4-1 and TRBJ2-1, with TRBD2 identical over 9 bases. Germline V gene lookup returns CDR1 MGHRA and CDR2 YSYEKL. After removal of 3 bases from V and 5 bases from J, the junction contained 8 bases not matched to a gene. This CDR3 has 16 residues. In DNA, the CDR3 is TGCGCCAGCAGCCAGGAACATAGCGGGAGCCACAATGAGCAGTTCTTC. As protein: CASSQEHSGSHNEQFF.

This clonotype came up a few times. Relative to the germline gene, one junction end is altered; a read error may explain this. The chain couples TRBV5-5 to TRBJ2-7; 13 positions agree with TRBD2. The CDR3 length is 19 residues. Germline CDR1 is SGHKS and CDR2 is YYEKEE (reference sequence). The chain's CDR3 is CASSQDTVRGLAGTYEQYF. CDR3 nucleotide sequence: TGCGCCAGCAGCCAAGATACGGTCCGGGGACTAGCGGGGACCTACGAGCAGTACTTC.

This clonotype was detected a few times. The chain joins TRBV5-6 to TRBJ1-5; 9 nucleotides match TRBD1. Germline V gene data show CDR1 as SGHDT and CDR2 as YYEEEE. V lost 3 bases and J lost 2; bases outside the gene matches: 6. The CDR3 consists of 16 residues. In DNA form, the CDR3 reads TGTGCCAGCAGCTACGACAGGGGGGCGGGCAATCAGCCCCAGCATTTT. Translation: CASSYDRGAGNQPQHF.

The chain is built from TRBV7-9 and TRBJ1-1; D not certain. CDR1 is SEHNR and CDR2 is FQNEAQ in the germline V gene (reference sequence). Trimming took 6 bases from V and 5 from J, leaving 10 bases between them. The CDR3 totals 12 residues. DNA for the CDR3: TGTGCCAGCAGTCCACAGCGAACTGAAGCTTTCTTT. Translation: CASSPQRTEAFF.

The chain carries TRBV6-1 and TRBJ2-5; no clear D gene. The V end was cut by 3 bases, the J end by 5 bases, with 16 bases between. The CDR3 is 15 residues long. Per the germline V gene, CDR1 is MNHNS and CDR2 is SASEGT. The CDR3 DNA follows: TGTGCCAGCAGTGATTTAGCCGGGCCTAAGGAGACCCAGTACTTC. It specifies CASSDLAGPKETQYF.

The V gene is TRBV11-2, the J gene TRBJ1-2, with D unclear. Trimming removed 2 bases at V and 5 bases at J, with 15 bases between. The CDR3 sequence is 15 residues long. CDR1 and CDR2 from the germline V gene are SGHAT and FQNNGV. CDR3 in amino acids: CASSLFFGPRYGYTF. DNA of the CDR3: TGTGCCAGCAGCTTATTTTTTGGACCGAGATATGGCTACACCTTC. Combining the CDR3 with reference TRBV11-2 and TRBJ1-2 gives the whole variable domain EAGVAQSPRYKIIEKRQSVAFWCNPISGHATLYWYQQILGQGPKLLIQFQNNGVVDDSQLPKDRFSAERLKGVDSTLKIQPAKLEDSAVYLCASSLFFGPRYGYTFGSGTRLTVV.

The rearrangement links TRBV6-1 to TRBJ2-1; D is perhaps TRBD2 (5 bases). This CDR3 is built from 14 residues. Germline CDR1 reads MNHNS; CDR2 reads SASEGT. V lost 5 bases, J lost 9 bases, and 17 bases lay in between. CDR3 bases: TGTGCCAGCAGTCAGACTAACGCAATGGGTGAGCAGTTCTTC. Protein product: CASSQTNAMGEQFF.

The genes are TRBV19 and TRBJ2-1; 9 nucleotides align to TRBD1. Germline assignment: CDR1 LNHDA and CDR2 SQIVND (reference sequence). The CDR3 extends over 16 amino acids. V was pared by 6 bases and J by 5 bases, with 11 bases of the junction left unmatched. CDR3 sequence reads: CASSRLGTGRNNEQFF. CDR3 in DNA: TGTGCCAGTAGCCGACTCGGGACAGGGCGGAACAATGAGCAGTTCTTC.

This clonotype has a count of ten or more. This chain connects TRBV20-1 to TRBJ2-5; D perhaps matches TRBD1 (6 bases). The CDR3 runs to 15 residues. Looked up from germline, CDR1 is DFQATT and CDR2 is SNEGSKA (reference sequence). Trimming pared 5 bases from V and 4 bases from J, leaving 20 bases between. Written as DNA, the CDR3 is TGCAGTGCTGGGGAATCCAGGGGTGGGCGAGAGACCCAGTACTTC. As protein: CSAGESRGGRETQYF.

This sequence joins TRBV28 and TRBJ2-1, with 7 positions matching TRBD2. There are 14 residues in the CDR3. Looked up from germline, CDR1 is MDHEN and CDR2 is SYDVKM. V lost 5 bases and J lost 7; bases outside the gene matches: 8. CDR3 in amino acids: CASSPKRDRNEQFF. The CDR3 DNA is TGTGCCAGCAGTCCCAAGCGGGATAGGAATGAGCAGTTCTTC.

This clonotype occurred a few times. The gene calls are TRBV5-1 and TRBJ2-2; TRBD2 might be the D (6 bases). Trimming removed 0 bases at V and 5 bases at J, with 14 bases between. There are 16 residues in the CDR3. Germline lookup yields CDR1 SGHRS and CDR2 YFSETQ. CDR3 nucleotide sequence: TGCGCCAGCAGCTTGGCCGAATGGGGGGATACCGGGGAGCTGTTTTTT. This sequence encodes CASSLAEWGDTGELFF.

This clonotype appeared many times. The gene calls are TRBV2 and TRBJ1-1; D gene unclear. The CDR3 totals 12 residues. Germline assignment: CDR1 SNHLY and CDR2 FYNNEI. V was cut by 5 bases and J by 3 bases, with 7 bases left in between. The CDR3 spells CASSSPYTEAFF. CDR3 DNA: TGTGCCAGCAGTAGCCCGTACACTGAAGCTTTCTTT.

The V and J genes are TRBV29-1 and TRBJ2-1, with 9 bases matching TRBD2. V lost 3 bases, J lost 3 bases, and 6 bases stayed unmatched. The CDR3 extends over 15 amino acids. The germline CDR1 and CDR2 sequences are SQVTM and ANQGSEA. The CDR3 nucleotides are TGCAGCGTTGATAAGGCGGGAGGGGTCTACAATGAGCAGTTCTTC. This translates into CSVDKAGGVYNEQFF.

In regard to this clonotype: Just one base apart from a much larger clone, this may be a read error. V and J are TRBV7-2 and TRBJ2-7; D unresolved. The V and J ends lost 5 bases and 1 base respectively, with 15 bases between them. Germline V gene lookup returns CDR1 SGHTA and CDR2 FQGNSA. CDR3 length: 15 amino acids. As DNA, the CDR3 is TGTGCCAGCAGCATCTATATGGCTGTTTCCTACGAGCAGTACTTC. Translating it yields CASSIYMAVSYEQYF. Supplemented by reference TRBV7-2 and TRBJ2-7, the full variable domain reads GAGVSQSPSNKVTEKGKDVELRCDPISGHTALYWYRQSLGQGLEFLIYFQGNSAPDKSGLPSDRFSAERTGGSVSTLTIQRTQQEDSAVYLCASSIYMAVSYEQYFGPGTRLTVT.

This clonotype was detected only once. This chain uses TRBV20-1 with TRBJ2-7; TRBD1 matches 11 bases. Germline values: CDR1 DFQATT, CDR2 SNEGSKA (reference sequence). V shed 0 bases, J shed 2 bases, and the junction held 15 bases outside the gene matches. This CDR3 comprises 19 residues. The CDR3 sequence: CSARDSPGQGASTPYEQYF. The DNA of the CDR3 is TGCAGTGCTAGAGATAGTCCCGGACAGGGGGCTTCCACCCCCTACGAGCAGTACTTC.

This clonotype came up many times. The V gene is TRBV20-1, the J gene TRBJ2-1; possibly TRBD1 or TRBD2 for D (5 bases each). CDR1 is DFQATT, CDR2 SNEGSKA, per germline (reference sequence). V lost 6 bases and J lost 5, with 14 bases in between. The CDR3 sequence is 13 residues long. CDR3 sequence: CSAAWDGNNEQFF. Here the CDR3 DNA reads TGCAGTGCCGCCTGGGACGGGAACAATGAGCAGTTCTTC.

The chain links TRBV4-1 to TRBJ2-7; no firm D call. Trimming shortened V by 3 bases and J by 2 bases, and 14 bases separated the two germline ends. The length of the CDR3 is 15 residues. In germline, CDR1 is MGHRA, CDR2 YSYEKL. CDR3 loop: CASSHRPAAPYEQYF. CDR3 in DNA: TGCGCCAGCAGCCACAGACCCGCAGCTCCCTACGAGCAGTACTTC.

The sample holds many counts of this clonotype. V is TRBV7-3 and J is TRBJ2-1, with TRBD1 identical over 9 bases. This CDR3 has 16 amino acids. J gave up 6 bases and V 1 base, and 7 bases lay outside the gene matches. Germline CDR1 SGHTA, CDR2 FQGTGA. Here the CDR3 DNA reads TGTGCCAGCAGCTTAAACGGACAGGGGTCCAGCAATGAGCAGTTCTTC. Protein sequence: CASSLNGQGSSNEQFF.

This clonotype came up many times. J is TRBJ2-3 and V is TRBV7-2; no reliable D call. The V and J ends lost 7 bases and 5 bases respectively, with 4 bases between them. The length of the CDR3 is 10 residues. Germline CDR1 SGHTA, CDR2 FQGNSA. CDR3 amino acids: CASNGDTQYF. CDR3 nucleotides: TGTGCCAGCAATGGAGATACGCAGTATTTT.

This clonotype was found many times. CDR3 in amino acids: CASSLRGTYTDTQYF. CDR3 bases: TGTGCCAGCAGCTTACGGGGAACCTACACAGATACGCAGTATTTT. The chain employs TRBV11-3 and TRBJ2-3, with D perhaps matching TRBD2 (5 bases). This CDR3 is 15 amino acids long. Germline V gene data show CDR1 as SGHNT and CDR2 as YENEEA. The V and J ends lost 2 bases and 2 bases respectively, with 11 bases between them.

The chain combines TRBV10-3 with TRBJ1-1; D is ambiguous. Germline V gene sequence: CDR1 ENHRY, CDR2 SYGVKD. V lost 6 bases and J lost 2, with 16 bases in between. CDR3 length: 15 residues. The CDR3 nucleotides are TGTGCCATCAGCGTTGACCGAAGGGAAAACACTGAAGCTTTCTTT. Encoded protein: CAISVDRRENTEAFF.